Presented here are 11 T cell receptor beta chains from one specimen sequenced in a study of cytomegalovirus exposure and HLA in healthy donors. PCR was performed using 60 Vbeta and 13 Jbeta primers. TCRdb's copy holds only in-frame clones and misses some; the assay was immunoSEQ multiplex PCR. This table lists around 97,000 clones. Sequenced material: PBMCs. These receptors came from a man in his forties or fifties in good health and CMV-seronegative.

V usage is TRBV6-4 and J usage is TRBJ2-3; tentatively, D is TRBD2 (5 bases). Germline CDR1 reads MRHNA; CDR2 reads SNTAGT. This CDR3 comprises 15 residues. The V end lost 6 bases, the J end lost 0 bases, and 13 bases lay between the germline ends. The CDR3 nucleotides are TGTGCCAGCAGCCGTCTCGCGGGCAGCACAGATACGCAGTATTTT. Amino acid sequence: CASSRLAGSTDTQYF.

This chain joins TRBV5-6 and TRBJ2-7; 9 bases align to TRBD1. Germline V gene lookup returns CDR1 SGHDT and CDR2 YYEEEE. With 7 bases clipped from V and 3 bases from J, the junction kept 5 bases outside the gene matches. The CDR3 totals 13 residues. CDR3: CASGGQGFYEQYF. CDR3 bases: TGTGCCAGCGGGGGACAGGGATTCTACGAGCAGTACTTC.

V and J are TRBV13 and TRBJ1-1, with 8 positions matching TRBD1. The CDR3 runs to 17 residues. With 1 base clipped from V and 7 bases from J, the junction kept 14 bases outside the gene matches. The V gene's germline CDR1 is PRHDT and CDR2 FYEKMQ (reference sequence). The CDR3 reads CASSLDPLWTGHHEAFF. CDR3 sequence (DNA): TGTGCCAGCAGCTTAGACCCGCTATGGACAGGGCACCATGAAGCTTTCTTT.

The chain has TRBV10-3 and TRBJ2-3; 8 bases map to TRBD2. CDR3 size: 16 residues. The V gene end was trimmed by 5 bases and the J gene end by 6 bases; junction bases not matched to a gene: 13. Per germline, CDR1 ENHRY and CDR2 SYGVKD. The CDR3 region is CAISPGSGRWGDTQYF. In DNA, the CDR3 is TGTGCCATCAGTCCCGGGAGCGGGAGATGGGGTGATACGCAGTATTTT.

The rearrangement joins TRBV20-1 to TRBJ2-5; no clear D. Germline V CDR1 and CDR2: DFQATT, SNEGSKA (reference sequence). The CDR3 loop spans 10 amino acids. Trimming removed 2 bases from V and 7 bases from J, with 5 bases in between. As DNA, the CDR3 is TGCAGTGCTAGAAACGGGACCCAGTACTTC. Translation: CSARNGTQYF.

V gene TRBV6-1 combines with J gene TRBJ1-1; D remains unclear. V was pared by 6 bases and J by 5 bases, with 13 bases between. The germline CDR1 and CDR2 sequences are MNHNS and SASEGT. The CDR3 sequence is 13 residues long. The CDR3: CASRRTGTTEAFF. The DNA for the CDR3 is TGTGCCAGCAGACGGACGGGAACGACTGAAGCTTTCTTT.

About this clone: Other DNA sequences in the same sample also yield this CDR3. CDR3 bases: TGTGCCAGTAGTATTGGGACAGGGGACTACGAGCAGTACTTC. Its protein product is CASSIGTGDYEQYF. This chain connects TRBV19 to TRBJ2-7; the match to TRBD1 covers 10 bases. This CDR3 is 14 amino acids long. Germline trimming cut 3 bases from V and 3 bases from J; bases unmatched to any gene: 2. Per germline, CDR1 LNHDA and CDR2 SQIVND (reference sequence).

V usage is TRBV27 and J usage is TRBJ2-3, with 14 nucleotides matching TRBD2. V lost 8 bases, J lost 3 bases, and 1 base stayed unmatched. Per the germline V gene, CDR1 is MNHEY and CDR2 is SMNVEV (reference sequence). CDR3 length: 14 residues. CDR3 nucleotides: TGTGCCAGCCGACTAGCGGGGGGGACAGATACGCAGTATTTT. Translated: CASRLAGGTDTQYF.

This chain joins TRBV25-1 and TRBJ2-7; 8 nucleotides agree with TRBD2. Trimming took 3 bases from V and 2 from J; bases not matched to a gene: 3. Germline CDR1 and CDR2: MGHDK and SYGVNS. The CDR3 is made up of 14 amino acids. Here the CDR3 reads CASSESSGPYEQYF. CDR3 in DNA: TGTGCCAGCAGTGAGTCTAGCGGGCCCTACGAGCAGTACTTC.

The rearrangement joins TRBV28 to TRBJ1-5; possible D gene TRBD1, 5 bases. V dropped 1 base and J dropped 0 bases, with 7 bases sitting between them. There are 15 residues in the CDR3. CDR1 is MDHEN, CDR2 SYDVKM, per germline. The CDR3 spells CASSLYRYSNQPQHF. The DNA of the CDR3 is TGTGCCAGCAGTTTATACAGGTATAGCAATCAGCCCCAGCATTTT.

The rearrangement uses TRBV19 and TRBJ1-1; tentative D call: TRBD1 (6 bases). In germline, CDR1 is LNHDA, CDR2 SQIVND (reference sequence). V was clipped by 5 bases and J by 1 base, with 11 bases between them. The CDR3 runs to 14 residues. The chain's CDR3 is CASSWGGRNTEAFF. CDR3 in DNA: TGTGCCAGTAGTTGGGGGGGCCGGAACACTGAAGCTTTCTTT.